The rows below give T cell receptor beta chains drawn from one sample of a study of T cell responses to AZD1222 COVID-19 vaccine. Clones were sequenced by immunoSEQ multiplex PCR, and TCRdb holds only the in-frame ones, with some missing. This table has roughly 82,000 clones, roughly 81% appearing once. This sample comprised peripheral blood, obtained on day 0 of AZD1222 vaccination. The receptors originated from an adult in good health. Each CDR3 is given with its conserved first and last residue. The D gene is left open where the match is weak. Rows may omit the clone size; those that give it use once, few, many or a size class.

DNA: TGTGCCAGCAGTTTTGGGACAGCACATGGCTACACCTTC
CDR3: CASSFGTAHGYTF
V: TRBV6-2/TRBV6-3
D: TRBD1
size: NA
J: TRBJ1-2

DNA: TGTGCCAGCAGCCAAGGGTGGGGACAGTACACCGGGGAGCTGTTTTTT
CDR3: CASSQGWGQYTGELFF
V: TRBV4-2
D: TRBD1
size: few
J: TRBJ2-2

DNA: TGTGCCAGCAGCCGGAGTATCGTAGGGTTGGACCAAGAGACCCAGTACTTC
CDR3: CASSRSIVGLDQETQYF
V: TRBV4-2
D: NA
size: NA
J: TRBJ2-5

DNA: TGTGCCAGCAGCCAAGGTACAACAGGGCGTAGCAATCAGCCCCAGCATTTT
CDR3: CASSQGTTGRSNQPQHF
V: TRBV3-1/TRBV3-2
D: NA
size: once
J: TRBJ1-5

DNA: TGTGCCAGCAGCGTAACAGGGGCGAGGAACACTGAAGCTTTCTTT
CDR3: CASSVTGARNTEAFF
V: TRBV9
D: TRBD1
size: NA
J: TRBJ1-1

DNA: TGTGCCAGCAGCCCCTACAATGAGCAGTTCTTC
CDR3: CASSPYNEQFF
V: TRBV7-8
D: NA
size: NA
J: TRBJ2-1

DNA: TGTGCCAGCAGTTCCCTAGCGGGGGGGCCAGACGAGCAGTACTTC
CDR3: CASSSLAGGPDEQYF
V: TRBV6-2/TRBV6-3
D: TRBD2
size: NA
J: TRBJ2-7

DNA: TGCAGCGTTGCGGAAGGGGGGGGCACTGAAGCTTTCTTT
CDR3: CSVAEGGGTEAFF
V: TRBV29-1
D: NA
size: NA
J: TRBJ1-1

DNA: TGTGCCAGCACTACCGGACCGACTAATTCACCCCTCCACTTT
CDR3: CASTTGPTNSPLHF
V: TRBV7-2
D: NA
size: NA
J: TRBJ1-6

DNA: TGTGCCAGCTCAACAAACAGGGGTCGGGAGCTGTTTTTT
CDR3: CASSTNRGRELFF
V: TRBV18
D: TRBD1
size: NA
J: TRBJ2-2

DNA: TGCGCCAGCAGCTTGGAGCCACCGAACACTGAAGCTTTCTTT
CDR3: CASSLEPPNTEAFF
V: TRBV5-1
D: NA
size: NA
J: TRBJ1-1

DNA: TGTGCCTGGATATCCCCGCAGAACACCGGGGAGCTGTTTTTT
CDR3: CAWISPQNTGELFF
V: TRBV30
D: NA
size: few
J: TRBJ2-2

DNA: TGCAGCGGTGGGGACGGTCGCTACGAGCAGTACTTC
CDR3: CSGGDGRYEQYF
V: TRBV29-1
D: NA
size: NA
J: TRBJ2-7

DNA: TGTGCCAGCAGTTCGACCCCGGACAGGGGCTACGAGCAGTACTTC
CDR3: CASSSTPDRGYEQYF
V: TRBV28
D: TRBD1
size: NA
J: TRBJ2-7

DNA: TGTGCCAGCAGCTGGCAAGGACAGGGAGGGGTCTATGGCTACACCTTC
CDR3: CASSWQGQGGVYGYTF
V: TRBV12-1
D: NA
size: NA
J: TRBJ1-2

DNA: TGTGCCAGCACCAAGGGATTCGGGAACACTGAAGCTTTCTTT
CDR3: CASTKGFGNTEAFF
V: TRBV7-9
D: NA
size: NA
J: TRBJ1-1

DNA: TGTGCCAGCAGTTACCTTATGACTAGCGAGGGGGTTTTC
CDR3: CASSYLMTSEGVF
V: TRBV6-2/TRBV6-3
D: TRBD2
size: NA
J: TRBJ2-4